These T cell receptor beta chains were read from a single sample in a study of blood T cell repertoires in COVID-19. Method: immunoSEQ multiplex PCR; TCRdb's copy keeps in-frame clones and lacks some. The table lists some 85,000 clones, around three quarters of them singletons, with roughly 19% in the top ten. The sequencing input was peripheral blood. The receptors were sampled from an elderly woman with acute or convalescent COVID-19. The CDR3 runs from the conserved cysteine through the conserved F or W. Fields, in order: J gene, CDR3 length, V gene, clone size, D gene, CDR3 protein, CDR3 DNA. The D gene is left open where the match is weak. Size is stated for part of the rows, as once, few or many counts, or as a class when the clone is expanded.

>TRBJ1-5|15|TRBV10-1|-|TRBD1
CASSECTGVDQPQHF
TGCGCCAGCAGTGAGTGCACAGGGGTGGATCAGCCCCAGCATTTT
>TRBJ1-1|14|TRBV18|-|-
CASSPREGGTEAFF
TGTGCCAGCTCACCCAGGGAGGGCGGCACTGAAGCTTTCTTT
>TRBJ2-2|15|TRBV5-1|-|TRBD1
CASSLGAQGSGELFF
TGCGCCAGCAGCTTGGGAGCACAGGGGTCCGGGGAGCTGTTTTTT
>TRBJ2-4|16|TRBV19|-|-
CASSIFPGEDKNIQYF
TGTGCCAGTAGTATCTTTCCGGGAGAGGACAAAAACATTCAGTACTTC
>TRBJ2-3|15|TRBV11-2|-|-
CASSLGTSNTDTQYF
TGTGCCAGCAGCTTAGGGACTTCAAACACAGATACGCAGTATTTT
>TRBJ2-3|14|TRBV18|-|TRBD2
CASSFLAVTDTQYF
TGTGCCAGCTCATTTCTAGCGGTCACAGATACGCAGTATTTT
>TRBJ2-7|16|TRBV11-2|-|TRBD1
CASSSQGTATYYEQYF
TGTGCCAGCAGCTCGCAAGGGACAGCGACCTACTACGAGCAGTACTTC
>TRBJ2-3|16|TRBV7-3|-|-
CASSPSRATSTDTQYF
TGTGCCAGCAGCCCCTCCAGGGCTACTAGCACAGATACGCAGTATTTT
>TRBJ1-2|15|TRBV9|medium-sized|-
CASSVDGQGLYGYTF
TGTGCCAGCAGCGTAGACGGGCAGGGGCTGTACGGCTACACCTTC
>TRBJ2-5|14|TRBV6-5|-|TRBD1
CASKIRGNGETQYF
TGTGCCAGCAAGATCAGGGGGAATGGTGAGACCCAGTACTTC
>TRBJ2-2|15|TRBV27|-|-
CATKAGTWNTGELFF
TGTGCCACCAAAGCCGGGACATGGAACACCGGGGAGCTGTTTTTT
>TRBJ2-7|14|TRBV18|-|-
CASSPLGPTYEQYF
TGTGCCAGCTCACCGTTGGGGCCGACCTACGAGCAGTACTTC
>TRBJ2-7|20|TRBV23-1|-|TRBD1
CASSQSGGRGRDTSPYEQYF
TGCGCCAGCAGTCAATCGGGGGGCAGGGGGCGCGACACTTCCCCCTACGAGCAGTACTTC
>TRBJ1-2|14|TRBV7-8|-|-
CASSPMGGSYGYTF
TGTGCCAGCAGCCCTATGGGGGGTAGCTATGGCTACACCTTC
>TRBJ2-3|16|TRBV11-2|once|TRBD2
CASSLTSGGGPDTQYF
TGTGCCAGCAGCTTGACTAGCGGGGGAGGTCCAGATACGCAGTATTTT
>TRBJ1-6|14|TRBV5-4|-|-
CASSRTDYNSPLHF
TGTGCCAGCAGCCGGACAGATTATAATTCACCCCTCCACTTT
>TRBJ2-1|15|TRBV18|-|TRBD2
CASSPLGLAYNEQFF
TGTGCCAGCTCACCACTGGGACTAGCGTACAATGAGCAGTTCTTC
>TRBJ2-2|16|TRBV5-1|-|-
CASSHASESLTGELFF
TGCGCCAGCAGCCACGCATCCGAAAGCTTAACCGGGGAGCTGTTTTTT
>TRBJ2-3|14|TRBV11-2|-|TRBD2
CASTTSPSTDTQYF
TGTGCCAGCACGACTAGCCCAAGCACAGATACGCAGTATTTT
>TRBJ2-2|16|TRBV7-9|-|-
CASSHATGENTGELFF
TGTGCCAGCAGCCACGCGACGGGGGAGAACACCGGGGAGCTGTTTTTT
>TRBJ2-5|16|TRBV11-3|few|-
CASSLGGRGIQETQYF
TGTGCCAGCAGCTTAGGGGGAAGGGGAATCCAAGAGACCCAGTACTTC
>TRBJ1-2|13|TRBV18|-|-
CASSPRDNYGYTF
TGTGCCAGCTCACCGCGTGATAACTATGGCTACACCTTC
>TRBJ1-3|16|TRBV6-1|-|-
CASSEGDSTSGNTIYF
TGTGCCAGCAGTGAAGGGGACTCCACCTCTGGAAACACCATATATTTT
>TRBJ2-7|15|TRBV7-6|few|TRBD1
CASSIGRGRGYEQYF
TGTGCCAGCAGCATAGGTAGGGGGCGCGGGTACGAGCAGTACTTC
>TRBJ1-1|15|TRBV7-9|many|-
CASSLASSLNTEAFF
TGTGCCAGCAGCTTAGCAAGTAGTCTGAACACTGAAGCTTTCTTT
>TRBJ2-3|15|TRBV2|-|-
CASSEAPQEADTQYF
TGTGCCAGCAGTGAAGCGCCCCAAGAGGCAGATACGCAGTATTTT
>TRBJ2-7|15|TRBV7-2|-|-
CASSPPRAGTYEQYF
TGTGCCAGCAGCCCACCTCGTGCGGGGACCTACGAGCAGTACTTC
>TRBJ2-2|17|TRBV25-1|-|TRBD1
CASSDPIEDRDSGELFF
TGTGCCAGCAGCGACCCGATTGAGGACAGGGATTCCGGGGAGCTGTTTTTT
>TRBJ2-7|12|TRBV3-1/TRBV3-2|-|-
CASSQDLSGQYF
TGTGCCAGCAGCCAAGATCTAAGCGGGCAGTACTTC
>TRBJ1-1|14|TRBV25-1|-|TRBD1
CASSGHGTDNEAFF
TGTGCCAGCAGTGGACATGGGACAGACAATGAAGCTTTCTTT
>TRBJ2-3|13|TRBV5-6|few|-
CASSERTADTQYF
TGTGCCAGCAGCGAACGGACAGCAGATACGCAGTATTTT
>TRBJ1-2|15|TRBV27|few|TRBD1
CASSARTGGLDGYTF
TGTGCCAGCAGTGCCCGGACAGGGGGTCTGGATGGCTACACCTTC
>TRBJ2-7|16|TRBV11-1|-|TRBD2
CASSIYGGTNIYEQYF
TGTGCCAGCAGCATCTACGGCGGGACTAACATCTACGAGCAGTACTTC
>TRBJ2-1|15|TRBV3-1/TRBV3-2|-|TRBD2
CASSSGLAGYNEQFF
TGTGCCAGCAGTTCGGGACTAGCGGGCTACAATGAGCAGTTCTTC
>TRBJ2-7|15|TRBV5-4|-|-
CASSGLRQGSYEQYF
TGTGCCAGCAGCGGACTGAGGCAGGGGTCTTACGAGCAGTACTTC
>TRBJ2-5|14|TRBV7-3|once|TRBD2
CASSLNPSGETQYF
TGTGCCAGCAGCTTAAATCCTAGCGGAGAGACCCAGTACTTC
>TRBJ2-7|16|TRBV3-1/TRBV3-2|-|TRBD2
CASSQRLSGVSYEQYF
TGTGCCAGCAGCCAACGACTAAGCGGGGTGTCGTACGAGCAGTACTTC
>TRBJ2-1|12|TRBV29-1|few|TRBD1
CSVNRGGNDQFF
TGCAGCGTGAACAGGGGTGGCAATGACCAATTCTTC
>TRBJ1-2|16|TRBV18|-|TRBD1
CASSPGQGTFTYGYTF
TGTGCCAGCTCACCGGGACAGGGGACCTTTACCTATGGCTACACCTTC
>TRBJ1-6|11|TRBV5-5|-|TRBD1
CASSFDRVASF
TGTGCCAGCAGCTTCGACAGGGTCGCAAGTTTT
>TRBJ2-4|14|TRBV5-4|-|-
CASSFSGAKNIQYF
TGTGCCAGCAGCTTTTCCGGGGCCAAAAACATTCAGTACTTC
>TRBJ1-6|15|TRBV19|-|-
CASSRTNSYNSPLHF
TGTGCCAGTAGTCGGACAAACTCCTATAATTCACCCCTCCACTTT
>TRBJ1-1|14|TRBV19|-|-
CASNPAQGTTEAFF
TGTGCCAGTAACCCCGCCCAGGGGACCACTGAAGCTTTCTTT
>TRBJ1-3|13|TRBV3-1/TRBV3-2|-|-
CASSQGQGNTIYF
TGTGCCAGCAGCCAAGGGCAAGGAAACACCATATATTTT
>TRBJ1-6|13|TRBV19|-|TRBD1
CASSPDRGSPLHF
TGTGCCAGCTCCCCGGACAGGGGATCACCCCTCCACTTT
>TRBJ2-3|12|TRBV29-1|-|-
CSVTGSPDTQYF
TGCAGCGTAACGGGATCCCCAGATACGCAGTATTTT
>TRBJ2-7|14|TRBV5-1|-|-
CASSLGGDPYEQYF
TGCGCCAGCAGCTTGGGGGGCGACCCCTACGAGCAGTACTTC